These 30 T cell receptor beta chains originate from one sample sequenced in a study of metastatic and nonmetastatic thyroid tumors. Treatment of any kind had been given to no patient before thyroid surgery. With MiXCR, TCRdb reprocessed the PCR reads. This sample has about 15,000 clones, with around 20% found just once. The sample was blood. These receptors all stem from a female donor with papillary thyroid cancer or a benign thyroid nodule (not recorded which). Some clones in this sample may be carry-over from other donors' samples.

V usage is TRBV27 and J usage is TRBJ2-1; 10 nucleotides line up with TRBD1. Germline V gene data show CDR1 as MNHEY and CDR2 as SMNVEV (reference sequence). Trimming at V came to 4 bases and at J to 11 bases, leaving 8 bases not matched to a gene. The CDR3 length is 14 residues. The CDR3, as DNA: TGTGCCAGCAGTTGGACCCAGGGACAGGGGAAGCAGTTCTTC. This sequence encodes CASSWTQGQGKQFF.

This sequence joins TRBV2 and TRBJ2-7; D gene uncertain. From germline, CDR1 is SNHLY and CDR2 FYNNEI. The CDR3 is 15 residues long. Trimming stripped 5 bases from V and 1 base from J, with 15 bases between. For the CDR3, the DNA is TGTGCCAGCAGTTCCGCCACACAAAAATCCTACGAGCAGTACTTC. The encoded protein is CASSSATQKSYEQYF.

This clone was counted ten times or more. The chain is built from TRBV25-1 and TRBJ2-3; D unclear. The germline V gene has CDR1 MGHDK and CDR2 SYGVNS. V lost 7 bases and J 0 bases, leaving 8 bases between the germline ends. This CDR3 contains 13 residues. The CDR3, as DNA: TGTGCCAGCACGGACGGTAGCACAGATACGCAGTATTTT. Amino acid sequence: CASTDGSTDTQYF. The variable domain in full, completed from reference TRBV25-1 and TRBJ2-3, reads EADIYQTPRYLVIGTGKKITLECSQTMGHDKMYWYQQDPGMELHLIHYSYGVNSTEKGDLSSESTVSRIRTEHFPLTLESARPSHTSQYLCASTDGSTDTQYFGPGTRLTVL.

This clone was observed many times. This chain joins TRBV20-1 and TRBJ1-4; TRBD1 agrees at 8 bases. V dropped 6 bases and J dropped 6; count of bases not matched to a gene: 6. The CDR3 covers 13 residues. Germline CDR1 DFQATT, CDR2 SNEGSKA (reference sequence). The CDR3 sequence: CSATQGGDEKLFF. As DNA, the CDR3 is TGCAGTGCAACACAGGGGGGGGATGAAAAACTGTTTTTT.

This chain joins TRBV4-3 and TRBJ2-5; a possible D gene is TRBD2 (5 bases). In germline, CDR1 is LGHNA, CDR2 YSLEER. V was trimmed by 2 bases and J by 5 bases, leaving 9 bases between them. The CDR3 sequence is 13 residues long. In nucleotides, the CDR3 is TGCGCCAGCAGCCAAACGGGAAGGGAGACCCAGTACTTC. Translating it yields CASSQTGRETQYF.

This clone is medium-sized within its sample. The J gene is TRBJ1-1, the V gene TRBV12-3 or TRBV12-4; D is unresolved. Trimming left V 1 base short and J 0 bases short, with 6 bases between. This CDR3 spans 14 amino acids. In nucleotides, the CDR3 is TGTGCCAGCAGTTTAGGGACGTTGAACACTGAAGCTTTCTTT. Translation: CASSLGTLNTEAFF.

There are a few counts of this clone. The rearrangement uses TRBV27 and TRBJ2-5; D is uncertain. This CDR3 has 13 amino acids. V was shortened by 2 bases and J by 5 bases, with 9 bases between the two germline ends. Germline V gives CDR1 MNHEY, CDR2 SMNVEV (reference sequence). CDR3 DNA: TGTGCCAGCAGTTTACACTCGTGGGAGACCCAGTACTTC. Protein sequence: CASSLHSWETQYF.

The J gene is TRBJ1-5, the V gene TRBV6-2 or TRBV6-3, with 7 bases identical to TRBD1. This CDR3 is 15 amino acids long. From germline, CDR1 is MNHEY and CDR2 SVGEGT. V lost 6 bases to trimming and J lost 7 bases; unmatched junction nucleotides: 12. CDR3 amino acids: CASRASTGYGQPQHF. DNA of the CDR3: TGTGCCAGCAGAGCCTCGACAGGGTATGGCCAGCCCCAGCATTTT.

In its sample, this clone was seen a few times. This rearrangement joins TRBV2 to TRBJ1-6; D is unclear. The CDR3 is 14 amino acids. CDR1 is SNHLY, CDR2 FYNNEI, per germline. Deletions cut 4 bases from V and 7 bases from J, with 11 bases between. The CDR3 here is CASSGWTENSPLHF. The CDR3 bases are TGTGCCAGCAGTGGCTGGACGGAGAATTCACCCCTCCACTTT.

This clone was seen at least ten times. The chain has TRBV11-3 and TRBJ2-1; no reliable D call. Germline assignment: CDR1 SGHNT and CDR2 YENEEA. This CDR3 spans 11 amino acids. Trimming stripped 1 base from V and 9 bases from J, with 4 bases between. The CDR3 coding sequence is TGTGCCAGCAGCTTAGGTGTTGAGCAGTTCTTC. It translates to CASSLGVEQFF.

This clone was detected ten times or more. The gene calls are TRBV2 and TRBJ2-5; TRBD2 matches 7 bases. The CDR3 is 14 residues long. Looked up from germline, CDR1 is SNHLY and CDR2 is FYNNEI. V lost 1 base, J lost 3 bases, and 2 bases stayed unmatched. The DNA for the CDR3 is TGTGCCAGCAGTGAAGAAAGCGGGAAAGAGACCCAGTACTTC. Translated, it gives CASSEESGKETQYF.

In this sample, this clone turned up many times. Mismatch with germline at one junction end may stem from a read error. This chain joins TRBV2 and TRBJ1-4; 7 bases fit TRBD1. Germline assignment: CDR1 SNHLY and CDR2 FYNNEI. CDR3 size: 14 residues. The CDR3 nucleotides are TGTGCCAGCAAGGTAACAGGGGCTAACGAAAAACTGTTTTTT. It encodes CASKVTGANEKLFF.

This clone was observed a single time. The chain uses TRBV24-1 and TRBJ1-4; TRBD1 agrees at 9 bases. The germline gives CDR1 KGHDR, CDR2 SFDVKD. The V and J ends lost 1 base and 8 bases, in that order; junction bases with no gene match: 10. The CDR3 covers 17 residues. The CDR3 DNA reads TGTGCCACCAGTGATTTTACGGGACAGGGTATATGGGAAAAACTGTTTTTT. Translation gives CATSDFTGQGIWEKLFF.

This clone is labeled as medium-sized. The chain carries TRBV20-1 and TRBJ2-3, with a possible D match to TRBD2 (6 bases). V lost 4 bases to trimming and J lost 11 bases, with 19 bases between them. The CDR3 has 13 amino acids. Germline V gives CDR1 DFQATT, CDR2 SNEGSKA (reference sequence). The CDR3 DNA reads as TGCAGTGCTACCCCCAGCGAGTCGGGACTGCAGTATTTT. Translation gives CSATPSESGLQYF.

This clone has a handful of counts. The chain recombines TRBV4-2 with TRBJ2-7; D gene ambiguous. CDR1 is LGHNA, CDR2 YNFKEQ, per germline. V was pared by 0 bases and J by 6 bases, with 9 bases between. This CDR3 contains 13 residues. In nucleotides, the CDR3 is TGTGCCAGCAGCCAAGAGGGGTGGTCCGAGCAGTACTTC. It specifies CASSQEGWSEQYF.

This chain connects TRBV9 to TRBJ2-3; 9 bases are shared with TRBD2. The germline CDR1 and CDR2 sequences are SGDLS and YYNGEE. The CDR3 has 15 residues. The V and J ends lost 4 bases and 5 bases, in that order; junction bases with no gene match: 8. CDR3 sequence: CASSPLAGGGDTQYF. The CDR3, as DNA: TGTGCCAGCAGCCCTCTTGCGGGAGGGGGAGATACGCAGTATTTT.

This clone rates as medium-sized. The rearrangement uses TRBV10-2 and TRBJ2-7; TRBD1 aligns across 7 bases. J lost 1 base, V lost 3 bases, and 9 bases had no gene match. The CDR3 loop spans 16 amino acids. Germline loops: CDR1 WSHSY, CDR2 SAAADI. The CDR3 reads CASSDTGEVESYEQYF. DNA for the CDR3: TGCGCCAGCAGTGATACAGGGGAAGTGGAGTCCTACGAGCAGTACTTC.

This clone appeared many times. The rearrangement uses TRBV7-8 and TRBJ1-5; the D gene is possibly TRBD1 (6 bases). This CDR3 contains 19 residues. Between the trimmed V and J ends, which lost 6 bases and 0 bases, there was a span of 24 bases. CDR1 is SGHVS, CDR2 FQNEAQ, per germline. In DNA form, the CDR3 reads TGTGCCAGCAGTCCGGAGAGAAGGGGGGTATGGCGTAGCAATCAGCCCCAGCATTTT. Protein sequence: CASSPERRGVWRSNQPQHF.

J is TRBJ2-5 and V is TRBV30; 10 positions agree with TRBD1. The CDR3 runs 13 residues. Germline values: CDR1 GTSNPN, CDR2 SVGIG (reference sequence). Losses at the gene ends were 2 bases for V and 6 bases for J; bases not matched to a gene: 3. The CDR3 region is CAWSPGQGQTQYF. CDR3 sequence (DNA): TGTGCCTGGAGTCCGGGACAGGGGCAGACCCAGTACTTC.

This clone was picked up a small number of times. The identical CDR3 is also encoded by other nucleotide sequences in the sample. The V gene is TRBV4-1, the J gene TRBJ2-1; TRBD2 aligns across 8 bases. The J segment lost 0 bases and the V segment lost 3 bases, leaving 4 bases of the junction unmatched. Germline V CDR1 and CDR2: MGHRA, YSYEKL. CDR3 length: 16 amino acids. The CDR3 loop is CASSQVAGTSYNEQFF. The CDR3 DNA reads as TGCGCCAGCAGCCAGGTAGCGGGAACCTCCTACAATGAGCAGTTCTTC.

The chain joins TRBV11-2 to TRBJ2-7; D assignment may be TRBD1 or TRBD2 (5 bases each). This CDR3 comprises 14 residues. CDR1 and CDR2 from the germline V gene are SGHAT and FQNNGV. The V and J ends lost 6 bases and 0 bases respectively, with 12 bases between them. The chain's CDR3 is CASRALRGSYEQYF. CDR3 DNA sequence: TGTGCCAGCAGGGCCCTGAGGGGCTCCTACGAGCAGTACTTC.

This clone was picked up a small number of times. The V and J genes are TRBV12-3 or TRBV12-4 and TRBJ1-1, with D possibly TRBD1 on 6 matching bases. V was clipped by 7 bases and J by 2 bases, with 17 bases between them. This CDR3 region has 15 residues. The DNA for the CDR3 is TGTGCCAGCAAGGGGGGTAATACCCCAAACACTGAAGCTTTCTTT. It yields the protein CASKGGNTPNTEAFF.

This clone was observed a handful of times. The chain uses TRBV10-3 and TRBJ2-3; TRBD2 matches 14 bases. Germline V gene lookup returns CDR1 ENHRY and CDR2 SYGVKD. V trimming: 6 bases; J trimming: 3 bases; junction bases outside the gene matches: 20. The CDR3 contains 21 residues. The CDR3 nucleotides are TGTGCCATCAGAGAACCCAGTACGACCGGGACTAGCGGGGGAGTGACAGATACGCAGTATTTT. Amino acids: CAIREPSTTGTSGGVTDTQYF.

This clone was observed many times. The chain joins TRBV20-1 to TRBJ2-5; D may be TRBD2 (5 bases). The CDR3 spans 11 residues. Trimming shortened V by 6 bases and J by 5 bases, and 10 bases separated the two germline ends. Germline CDR1 reads DFQATT; CDR2 reads SNEGSKA (reference sequence). CDR3 in DNA: TGCAGTGCCCTAAGAGGGGAGACCCAGTACTTC. It encodes CSALRGETQYF.

This clone was counted ten times or more. The gene calls are TRBV20-1 and TRBJ2-1, with D possibly TRBD1 on 6 matching bases. This CDR3 is 14 amino acids long. Germline CDR1 reads DFQATT; CDR2 reads SNEGSKA (reference sequence). The V gene lost 6 bases and the J gene lost 0 bases, with 12 bases spanning the gap. CDR3: CSASQDSSYNEQFF. The CDR3 DNA follows: TGCAGTGCGAGCCAGGACAGCTCCTACAATGAGCAGTTCTTC.

The chain uses TRBV5-1 and TRBJ2-7; tentatively, D is TRBD1 or TRBD2 (5 bases each). CDR3 size: 14 residues. Per the germline V gene, CDR1 is SGHRS and CDR2 is YFSETQ. V was clipped by 4 bases and J by 5 bases, with 16 bases between them. DNA for the CDR3: TGCGCCAGCAGCCCCGGTGGGGGTTCCAACGAGCAGTACTTC. Translating it yields CASSPGGGSNEQYF.

This clone ranks as medium-sized. The chain links TRBV6-1 to TRBJ1-2; 10 nucleotides line up with TRBD1. The CDR3 is 13 amino acids. The germline V gene has CDR1 MNHNS and CDR2 SASEGT. Trimming took 8 bases from V and 7 from J; bases not matched to a gene: 7. CDR3 protein: CASWGQGLFGYTF. The CDR3 DNA sequence: TGTGCCAGCTGGGGACAGGGGCTTTTTGGCTACACCTTC.

This clone was counted between two and nine times. The chain is built from TRBV30 and TRBJ2-7; 9 bases line up with TRBD2. This CDR3 spans 13 amino acids. V lost 4 bases and J lost 6; bases outside the gene matches: 7. The germline CDR1 and CDR2 sequences are GTSNPN and SVGIG (reference sequence). The CDR3 sequence: CAWTRREGREQYF. CDR3 nucleotides: TGTGCCTGGACTCGGCGGGAGGGCCGCGAGCAGTACTTC.

This clone occurred many times. This sequence joins TRBV2 and TRBJ1-4; D gene unclear. CDR3 length: 13 amino acids. The germline V gene encodes CDR1 SNHLY and CDR2 FYNNEI. V lost 11 bases and J 4 bases, leaving 14 bases between the germline ends. CDR3 in DNA: TGTGCCTCAGCGGGGTCGGGTAATGAAAAACTGTTTTTT. Encoded protein: CASAGSGNEKLFF. Complete variable domain (other parts from reference TRBV2 and TRBJ1-4): EPEVTQTPSHQVTQMGQEVILRCVPISNHLYFYWYRQILGQKVEFLVSFYNNEISEKSEIFDDQFSVERPDGSNFTLKIRSTKLEDSAMYFCASAGSGNEKLFFGSGTQLSVL.

A remark on this clone: The final CDR3 position lacks the conserved phenylalanine or tryptophan, pointing to a likely read error. The V call is TRBV5-6, the J call TRBJ1-2; TRBD1 matches 7 bases. Trimming took 4 bases from V and 10 from J; bases not matched to a gene: 13. Per germline, CDR1 SGHDT and CDR2 YYEEEE. The CDR3 contains 14 residues. The CDR3 here is CASSKGQWEAVYTL. The CDR3 coding sequence is TGTGCCAGCAGCAAGGGACAGTGGGAGGCTGTCTACACCTTA.